This passage covers 16 T cell receptor beta chains from one sample sequenced in a study of T-cell reconstitution after alpha-beta-depleted transplantation in children (dated by TCRdb to the mid-2010s). Libraries were prepared through PCR. The reads were generated on an Illumina HiSeq 2500. Molecular barcoding was employed in the preparation of TCR libraries, with unique molecular identifiers being used to normalize TCRbeta repertoire quantification. TCRdb reanalyzed the raw reads on its own, using fastp at Q25 for trimming and MiXCR for clone calling, and kept in-frame beta chains. Rows are combined by CDR3 protein, so each entry shows the most common genes and DNA. Across this sample there are over 150,000 distinct CDR3 sequences, with about 14% seen only once. The ten most abundant clones make up about 12% of the sample. Sequencing used PBMCs from the stem cell graft donor, obtained from the stem cell graft. The receptors were sampled from a human donor who donated a stem cell graft to a child with acute lymphoblastic leukemia.

Many counts were recorded for this clonotype. The rearrangement joins TRBV5-1 to TRBJ1-1, with 10 bases identical to TRBD1. CDR1 SGHRS and CDR2 YFSETQ come from the germline V gene. The CDR3 loop spans 15 amino acids. The V gene end was trimmed by 4 bases and the J gene end by 4 bases; junction bases not matched to a gene: 7. The CDR3 region has the DNA TGCGCCAGCAGCAGAGACAGGGGGCTGGGCACTGAAGCTTTCTTT. Protein: CASSRDRGLGTEAFF.

This clonotype occurred many times. The rearrangement links TRBV6-5 to TRBJ2-5; 9 bases are shared with TRBD2. The CDR3 is made up of 14 amino acids. The V gene end was trimmed by 4 bases and the J gene end by 3 bases; junction bases not matched to a gene: 3. CDR1 MNHEY and CDR2 SVGAGI come from the germline V gene. This CDR3 is CASSSSGRKETQYF. The DNA of the CDR3 is TGTGCCAGCAGTTCGAGCGGGAGGAAAGAGACCCAGTACTTC.

This sequence joins TRBV5-1 and TRBJ2-7; maybe TRBD1 (6 bases). The V end lost 2 bases, the J end lost 5 bases, and 14 bases lay between the germline ends. The CDR3 totals 14 residues. Per germline, CDR1 SGHRS and CDR2 YFSETQ. CDR3 DNA: TGCGCCAGCAGCTTCTACCTCGACAGGAACGAGCAGTACTTC. It translates to CASSFYLDRNEQYF.

This clonotype has a count of ten or more. The chain couples TRBV20-1 to TRBJ1-6; 7 bases are shared with TRBD1. V trimming: 3 bases; J trimming: 7 bases; junction bases outside the gene matches: 9. Germline V gene lookup returns CDR1 DFQATT and CDR2 SNEGSKA (reference sequence). This CDR3 comprises 15 residues. The CDR3 DNA sequence: TGCAGTGCTAGTTTCTCCGGGACAGCCAATTCACCCCTCCACTTT. Protein product: CSASFSGTANSPLHF.

The sample holds many counts of this clonotype. This sequence joins TRBV3-1 and TRBJ2-2; no clear D gene. In germline, CDR1 is LGHDT, CDR2 YNNKEL (reference sequence). The CDR3 spans 13 residues. The V and J ends lost 3 bases and 9 bases respectively, with 11 bases between them. Written as DNA, the CDR3 is TGTGCCAGCAGCCATGCTAGTAGCAGGGAGCTGTTTTTT. Protein: CASSHASSRELFF.

This clonotype was detected ten times or more. The chain couples TRBV29-1 to TRBJ1-1; 8 positions match TRBD1. CDR1 is SQVTM and CDR2 is ANQGSEA in the germline V gene. V was clipped by 6 bases and J by 5 bases; unmatched bases: 5. This CDR3 has 12 amino acids. CDR3 protein: CSVDRVGTEAFF. The CDR3, as DNA: TGCAGCGTGGACAGGGTGGGGACTGAAGCTTTCTTT.

Notes on this clonotype: The likely explanation is a read error, given a far larger clone one base away. The V and J genes are TRBV29-1 and TRBJ1-1; D not resolved. Per the germline V gene, CDR1 is SQVTM and CDR2 is ANQGSEA. Trimming pared 4 bases from V and 3 bases from J, leaving 9 bases between. There are 12 residues in the CDR3. The CDR3: CSVGTGYTEAFF. The CDR3 DNA reads as TGCAGCGTTGGGACGGGGTACACTGAAGCTTTCTTT.

This sequence joins TRBV3-1 and TRBJ1-2; D is undetermined. Germline loops: CDR1 LGHDT, CDR2 YNNKEL (reference sequence). The CDR3 runs to 13 residues. With 7 bases removed from V and 4 bases from J, the gap between germline ends came to 13 bases. The CDR3 DNA sequence: TGTGCCAGCACCCCCCCCGGATCCTATGGCTACACCTTC. Translating it yields CASTPPGSYGYTF.

The sample holds many counts of this clonotype. V and J are TRBV5-1 and TRBJ2-3; 8 nucleotides match TRBD1. Germline V gives CDR1 SGHRS, CDR2 YFSETQ. The CDR3 is 18 amino acids. V was clipped by 0 bases and J by 6 bases; unmatched bases: 15. The CDR3 is CASSLGFSGQGISDTQYF. CDR3 in DNA: TGCGCCAGCAGCTTGGGTTTCTCAGGACAGGGAATCTCTGATACGCAGTATTTT.

A few counts support this clonotype. V and J are TRBV20-1 and TRBJ1-6; a weak D match, TRBD1 (5 bases). The ends were cut back, 0 bases at V and 8 bases at J, with 17 bases in the middle. The germline V gene has CDR1 DFQATT and CDR2 SNEGSKA (reference sequence). The CDR3 is made up of 16 amino acids. DNA for the CDR3: TGCAGTGCTAGAGATGGAGGGACTGTATCTGATTCACCCCTCCACTTT. Translating gives CSARDGGTVSDSPLHF.

The chain uses TRBV7-9 and TRBJ2-7; 7 positions match TRBD2. The CDR3 is 13 residues long. Trimming at V came to 7 bases and at J to 2 bases, leaving 5 bases not matched to a gene. Germline loops: CDR1 SEHNR, CDR2 FQNEAQ (reference sequence). The CDR3 protein is CASTMGGAYEQYF. The DNA for the CDR3 is TGTGCCAGCACCATGGGGGGGGCCTACGAGCAGTACTTC.

This clonotype has a count of ten or more. The CDR3 bases are TGCAGTGCTGGAGCGGGCGCCTTGGGAAATGAGCAGTTCTTC. Residues: CSAGAGALGNEQFF. This rearrangement joins TRBV20-1 to TRBJ2-1, with D possibly matching TRBD2 (6 bases). CDR1 is DFQATT and CDR2 is SNEGSKA in the germline V gene (reference sequence). The V and J ends lost 5 bases and 7 bases respectively, with 18 bases between them. The CDR3 has 14 residues.

The chain couples TRBV18 to TRBJ2-7; 7 bases match TRBD1. The CDR3 is 14 amino acids. V trimming: 4 bases; J trimming: 4 bases; junction bases outside the gene matches: 7. CDR1 is KGHSH and CDR2 is LQKENI in the germline V gene. The CDR3 coding sequence is TGTGCCAGCTCACTCGACAGGGCTACTTACGAGCAGTACTTC. This codes for CASSLDRATYEQYF.

This clonotype was observed at least ten times. The V call is TRBV7-2, the J call TRBJ1-4, with unresolved D. V was cut by 3 bases and J by 8 bases, with 10 bases left in between. This CDR3 has 13 residues. Germline V lookup: CDR1 SGHTA, CDR2 FQGNSA. In DNA form, the CDR3 reads TGTGCCAGCAGCTTCGAAAGAGGAGAAAAACTGTTTTTT. This encodes CASSFERGEKLFF.

J is TRBJ2-1 and V is TRBV7-9, with D perhaps matching TRBD1 or TRBD2 (6 bases each). The CDR3 contains 17 residues. From germline, CDR1 is SEHNR and CDR2 FQNEAQ (reference sequence). Trimming cost V 4 bases and J 3 bases, with 19 bases left between them. Here the CDR3 DNA reads TGTGCCAGCAGCTCACAGGGCCGGGACTCGATCTACAATGAGCAGTTCTTC. Encoded protein: CASSSQGRDSIYNEQFF.

The table lists this clonotype with a few counts. The V gene is TRBV7-8, the J gene TRBJ2-5; 11 bases match TRBD2. CDR3 size: 18 residues. The trim removed 1 base at V and 2 bases at J, leaving 9 bases unmatched. The germline CDR1 and CDR2 sequences are SGHVS and FQNEAQ. The CDR3 sequence is CASSLVVAGGPVQETQYF. For the CDR3, the DNA is TGTGCCAGCAGCTTAGTTGTAGCGGGAGGGCCGGTGCAAGAGACCCAGTACTTC.